Described below is a single T cell receptor beta chain sequence and its context. Its antigen is unknown. Within one base of it there is no much larger clone, and no base qualities were kept. The germline V gene (reference sequence) provides CDR1 LGHDT and CDR2 YNNKEL. The germline ends are 15 bases apart after V is trimmed by 4 bases and J by 2 bases. The CDR3, cysteine through phenylalanine, is 16 amino acids long. The only DNA kept is the CDR3, 48 bases in frame from the first base. Libraries were made using multiplex PCR. For sequencing, an Illumina HiSeq 4000 was employed. To build TCR beta libraries, CDR3 regions were amplified by Arm-PCR using iRepertoire HTBI primers. Before sequencing, the PCR products went through gel purification. The paper's data handling went like this. A total of some 60 TRBV and 14 TRBJ segments were identified across samples and were used for gene usage analysis of CDR3 amino acid clonotypes. COPE and FqMerger were used to merge filtered high-quality paired reads into contigs. Contigs were aligned with BLAST to IMGT TRBV, TRBD and TRBJ reference genes, and CDR3 was defined per IMGT. Any clonotype with a frequency above 0.1% was classified as a highly expanded clone. Shannon entropy was used to measure repertoire diversity, and the Gini coefficient was used to measure V-J evenness. Clonotypes shared by more than one individual were considered public. Clones were called with MiXCR by TCRdb after fastp trimmed the public reads at Q25, and only in-frame beta chains were retained. CDR3 protein sequences are deduplicated, and each keeps its most common genes and DNA. The V and J calls shown here were made by TCRdb, not taken from the authors' results. The sample table contains around 500,000 distinct CDR3 sequences; only one count was recorded for around 16% of them. The top ten constitute about 25% of the sample.

The sample's time point label is to be understood as: newly diagnosed GD, antithyroid drugs for less than 3 months. RNA was extracted from PBMCs in TRIzol for both TCR sequencing and RNA sequencing. Graves' disease was diagnosed according to American Thyroid Association guidelines. Recruitment of patients was carried out at an endocrinology department in Xi'an, China. From each patient, 7.5 to 10 milliliters of peripheral blood was collected into an EDTA anticoagulant tube. PBMCs were isolated by Ficoll Paque Plus density gradient separation without further T cell sorting. An Agilent 2100 Bioanalyzer and agarose gel were used to assess RNA quality, and a NanoDrop 2000 was used to measure RNA concentration. These data are taken from a study of regulatory T cells in long-lasting Graves disease (dated by TCRdb to the early 2020s). About the investigation overall: Patients with newly diagnosed Graves' disease had been on antithyroid drugs for under 3 months. Patients with persistent Graves' disease were compared with patients with newly diagnosed Graves' disease using TCR sequencing and RNA sequencing of peripheral blood. The study was conducted in China and was registered as a clinical trial. A total of some 35 samples underwent TCR sequencing, from roughly 13 patients with persistent Graves' disease and roughly 20 patients with newly diagnosed Graves' disease. Here is what the overall study found, with its caveats: Sequencing and analysis were limited to the TCR beta chain. As a limitation, the authors acknowledged that the small sample size may reduce accuracy. Peripheral blood alone was examined, since thyroid tissue, which constituted the primary lesion, could not be accessed. Compared with newly diagnosed patients, patients with persistent Graves' disease had lower TCR Shannon entropy and fewer highly expanded clones, which suggests clonal expansion. Persistent patients shared more public clonotypes among themselves (more than 2,500) than newly diagnosed patients did (approximately 900). TRBV28, TRBJ1-2 and TRBJ2-5 were preferentially used in persistent disease, while TRBV20-1 and TRBJ2-1 were favored in newly diagnosed disease.

The same specimen was also included in a second study, on T cells in Graves' hyperthyroidism and ophthalmopathy. As the second publication notes: Stable Graves' hyperthyroidism was defined as the absence of progression to ophthalmopathy over 18 months of follow-up. Hyperthyroidism patients were newly diagnosed, had a disease duration of under 2 months, and were aged 18 to 65 years. The study excluded patients with uncontrolled infections, other autoimmune diseases, pregnancy or lactation. Diagnoses were established on the basis of clinical symptoms, serum thyroxine and TRAb, thyroid ultrasound, and orbital computed tomography. The TCR CDR3 was subjected to a first round of RT-PCR using the HTBI primer set and the Qiagen OneStep RT-PCR kit. Most expanded thyroid clonotypes (frequency above 0.001) were also detected in blood, a finding suggesting that blood repertoires may reflect thyroid immune responses. A model built on a 13 V-J signature distinguished ophthalmopathy from stable hyperthyroidism, reaching 85% to 90% sensitivity and 81.08% specificity in cross-validation and 80%/75% in testing. In validation, progression to ophthalmopathy was predicted by the model with 70.59% sensitivity and under 85% specificity, a median of roughly 6 months before onset. A discovery cohort of roughly 100 patients, 43 with Graves' ophthalmopathy and approximately 57 with stable Graves' hyperthyroidism, was used to find distinguishing TCR V-J signatures. Prospective prediction of ophthalmopathy was tested in an independent validation cohort of approximately 19 hyperthyroidism patients and 15 to 17 patients who later progressed to ophthalmopathy. The 75 to 100 discovery patients were divided at random into training and test sets in a 7:3 ratio. The study also compared thyroid tissue and blood T-cell repertoires from five or six Graves' hyperthyroidism patients. After sampling, hyperthyroidism patients received methimazole starting at 30 mg daily, and ophthalmopathy patients received high-dose intravenous methylprednisolone. Libraries were constructed in a second round of multiplex PCR, after which size selection and purification were carried out. The libraries were sequenced on an Illumina HiSeq2000 using paired-end 100 bp reads. SOAPnuke was used to process the raw data, throwing out any read that contained adapters or uncalled bases, had a mean Phred below 15, or lacked an exact constant-primer or identifier match. COPE v1.2.5 was used to merge high-quality paired reads, and clonotypes were defined as unique nucleotide sequences. MiTCR v1.1 was used to align the clonotypes against IMGT TRBV, TRBD and TRBJ reference segments. Analysis was restricted to V-J combinations with a frequency above 0.0001, which covered approximately 99% of repertoires. The TCS score was defined as F50 (clonal expansion) divided by E x V (chaos), with BLOSUM62-based TCRdist calculated between CDR3 peptides within each V-J. Welch's t-statistics and random forest reduced approximately 520 V-J features to fewer than 15, which were used in a naive Bayes classifier (R e1071). No statistical method was used to set the sample size in advance, and investigators knew the group allocation. According to the paper, TCR Vbeta CDR3 sequencing was carried out on about 140 peripheral blood samples, which came from over 40 ophthalmopathy, 80 or so hyperthyroidism and approximately 17 progressor patients.

Recombination linked TRBV3-1 to TRBJ1-3, with a tentative D gene TRBD1 over 5 matching bases. Sequencing was performed on peripheral blood mononuclear cells (PBMCs), taken at new diagnosis, from a patient treated with antithyroid drugs. This clonotype originated in a woman aged 40-60 years with Graves disease. Donor details come from another sample of the same person, matched by shared clones. In nucleotides, the sequence is TGTGCCAGCAGCCCCCCGGGGAGGGGCGCTGGAAACACCATATATTTT. Its product reads: CASSPPGRGAGNTIYF.